This TCR beta chain was sequenced for a study of post-analysis software for immune sequencing data. TCR beta libraries were prepared from cDNA with unique molecular identifiers. Input of roughly 1 to 11 million T cells yielded 400,000 to 550,000 cDNA molecules. Each CDR3 protein gets one entry after TCRdb re-called the PCR reads with MiXCR. The table lists around 400,000 distinct CDR3 sequences, roughly 38% of them singletons. Overall study findings and caveats: Normalized Chao1 diversity in multiple sclerosis patients fell significantly below that of controls. Included in a set of about five TRBV segments more frequent in patients than controls were TRBV5-6, TRBV5-1 and TRBV20-1.

With regard to this clonotype: The antigen remains undetermined.

Trimming pared 5 bases from V and 1 base from J, leaving 15 bases between. In germline, CDR1 is LNHDA, CDR2 SQIVND (reference sequence). The length of the CDR3 is 15 residues. The chain has TRBV19 and TRBJ2-7; D gene uncertain. The receptor was isolated from a girl aged 10-17 years with multiple sclerosis. Sequencing was carried out using blood. The DNA for the CDR3 is TGTGCCAGTAGTGCGACCGTGATGGGGTCCTACGAGCAGTACTTC. Amino acids: CASSATVMGSYEQYF.